What follows is one T cell receptor (beta chain) and its context. What it recognizes is unknown. These data come from a study of cytomegalovirus exposure and HLA in healthy donors. The assay was immunoSEQ multiplex PCR, and TCRdb's table has in-frame clones only and misses some. The table shows 250,000 to 350,000 clones, with 87% occurring only once. V lost 6 bases to trimming and J lost 0 bases; unmatched junction nucleotides: 1. This CDR3 has 13 residues. Germline V gene sequence: CDR1 MDHEN, CDR2 SYDVKM. General observations from the study: One later analysis, an examination of the 120 or so validation repertoires, found that first-cohort TCR clusters tended to co-occur in them. According to the study, around 180 TCR beta chains were cytomegalovirus-associated. Most TCR sequences showed up rarely, but some public TCRs showed up in many donors.

The clonotype originates from a woman between 25 and 40 years old in good health and CMV-seropositive. Sequenced: PBMCs. This sequence joins TRBV28 and TRBJ2-5, with TRBD1 matching over 7 bases. CDR3 amino acids: CASSDRDQETQYF. The CDR3 DNA sequence: TGTGCCAGCAGCGACAGGGACCAAGAGACCCAGTACTTC.